Listed below are T cell receptor beta chains from one sample, sequenced in a study of CD8 T cells in ankylosing spondylitis. TCRdb re-called the 5' RACE reads through MiXCR, storing one row per CDR3 protein. The table includes a few hundred thousand distinct CDR3 sequences, roughly 18% detected once. Sequencing was done on a sample of blood, either unsorted or a sorted T cell fraction (not recorded which). The receptors come from a male donor with ankylosing spondylitis. The CDR3 runs from the conserved cysteine through the conserved F or W. A D gene is named only where the DNA matches it firmly. Clone size, where shown, is once, few, many, or a class for clones that have expanded.

J,V,size,D,DNA,CDR3
TRBJ1-5,TRBV6-1,NA,NA,TGTGCCAGCAGTGAATCGTCGAGGGTCCAGGGGCAGCCCCAGCATTTT,CASSESSRVQGQPQHF
TRBJ2-1,TRBV7-8,many,NA,TGTGCCAGCAGCTTTCCAGGAGGAGGAGTGAATGAGCAGTTCTTC,CASSFPGGGVNEQFF
TRBJ1-5,TRBV4-3,few,NA,TGCGCCAGCAGCCAAGAACCAGTTACGAGCAATCAGCCCCAGCATTTT,CASSQEPVTSNQPQHF
TRBJ2-7,TRBV12-3/TRBV12-4,few,NA,TGTGCCAGCAGTTTTCTGGGCTACGAGCAGTACTTC,CASSFLGYEQYF
TRBJ2-5,TRBV19,NA,TRBD1,TGTGCCAGTAGTGTAACCGGGACAGGGGAGACCCAGTACTTC,CASSVTGTGETQYF
TRBJ2-3,TRBV12-3/TRBV12-4,many,TRBD2,TGTGCCAGCAGTTCTACTACTAGCGGGGGTGCAGATACGCAGTATTTT,CASSSTTSGGADTQYF
TRBJ2-2,TRBV11-2,few,NA,TGTGCCAGCAGCACAGGGGGTAGCGGGAGAAATACCGGGGAGCTGTTTTTT,CASSTGGSGRNTGELFF
TRBJ1-5,TRBV27,few,TRBD1,TGTGCCAGCAGTCACTACCGGGGACAGGGGGCTTATAGCAATCAGCCCCAGCATTTT,CASSHYRGQGAYSNQPQHF
TRBJ1-1,TRBV5-1,NA,NA,TGCGCCAGCAGTGACGTGGGTTGGAGCACTGAAGCTTTCTTT,CASSDVGWSTEAFF
TRBJ2-7,TRBV12-3/TRBV12-4,many,TRBD1,TGTGCCAGCAGTAGACAGGGCAACGAGCAGTACTTC,CASSRQGNEQYF
TRBJ1-2,TRBV6-1,NA,TRBD1,TGTGCCAGCAGTGAAAGGTCCTTGGACAGGGGGGCCACCATCCGTGGCTACACCTTC,CASSERSLDRGATIRGYTF
TRBJ2-1,TRBV3-1,NA,NA,TGTGCCAGCAGCCTCCAGACAGTAAGCTCCTACAATGAGCAGTTCTTC,CASSLQTVSSYNEQFF
TRBJ1-5,TRBV5-6,NA,TRBD1,TGTGCCAGCAGCTCGACAGGGTCTTTTCGTCAGCCCCAGCATTTT,CASSSTGSFRQPQHF
TRBJ2-7,TRBV10-1,few,NA,TGCGCCATTGCGGACCACGTCGGCTTC,CAIADHVGF
TRBJ2-7,TRBV7-8,NA,TRBD2,TGTGCCAGCAGCTCTGCGGGGACTACCAAATACGAGCAGTACTTC,CASSSAGTTKYEQYF
TRBJ2-1,TRBV5-8,NA,TRBD2,TGTGCCAGCAGCGCCGGGACTAGCGGGAGGAATGAGCAGTTCTTC,CASSAGTSGRNEQFF
TRBJ1-5,TRBV29-1,NA,NA,TGCAGCGCAAAAGGGGGGGGCAATCAGCCCCAGCATTTT,CSAKGGGNQPQHF
TRBJ2-5,TRBV29-1,few,TRBD1,TGCAGCGTTAGGACAGGGGCAGAGACCCAGTACTTC,CSVRTGAETQYF
TRBJ2-7,TRBV5-1,NA,TRBD2,TGCGCCAGCAGCTTGGGTCCTAGCGGGAGCTCCTACGAGCAGTACTTC,CASSLGPSGSSYEQYF
TRBJ1-6,TRBV2,NA,NA,TGTGCCACGAGGACGGACGGAGGGAATTCACCCCTCCACTTT,CATRTDGGNSPLHF
TRBJ2-6,TRBV18,NA,NA,TGTGCCAGCTCACCAGGGGTTGGAGCCGTTTGGGCCAACGTCCTGACTTTC,CASSPGVGAVWANVLTF
TRBJ2-7,TRBV12-3/TRBV12-4,NA,NA,TGTGCCAGCAGCCCGGGGGTTGCCGGAGGGTCCTACGAGCAGTACTTC,CASSPGVAGGSYEQYF
TRBJ2-1,TRBV5-1,NA,NA,TGCGCCAGCAGCCCCTTGAGTGAACTTGGTGAGCAGTTGTTC,CASSPLSELGEQLF
TRBJ2-1,TRBV6-1,NA,NA,TGTGCCAGCGGGGGAAGAGTGGGCTACAATGAGCAGTTCTTC,CASGGRVGYNEQFF
TRBJ1-5,TRBV3-1,NA,NA,TGTGCCAGCAGACAAGAGGGGGGGGGGCCCCAGCATTTT,CASRQEGGGPQHF
TRBJ2-7,TRBV3-1,NA,NA,TGTGCCAGCAGCCAAGATCCCACAGCACGGTACGAGCAGTACTTC,CASSQDPTARYEQYF
TRBJ2-1,TRBV7-3,few,TRBD2,TGTGCCAGCAGCGGCGGGACTAACAAAAATCGCTCCTACAATGAGCAGTTCTTC,CASSGGTNKNRSYNEQFF
TRBJ1-1,TRBV5-4,NA,TRBD1,TGTGCCAGCAGCCATAGATCAACAGGGGGGAACACTGAAGCTTTCTTT,CASSHRSTGGNTEAFF
TRBJ2-3,TRBV5-1,many,NA,TGCGCCAGCAGCTTGGCGGGGTCAGATACGCAGTATTTT,CASSLAGSDTQYF
TRBJ2-5,TRBV29-1,NA,NA,TGCAGCGTTTCCAGTCAAGAGACCCAGTACTTC,CSVSSQETQYF
TRBJ1-3,TRBV28,NA,NA,TGTGCCAGCAGTTTATTTTTGACCGCCTCTGGAAACACCATATATTTT,CASSLFLTASGNTIYF
TRBJ2-2,TRBV10-3,few,TRBD2,TGTGCCATCAGTGTCCTAGCGGGAGATACGGCCGGGGAGCTGTTTTTT,CAISVLAGDTAGELFF
TRBJ1-6,TRBV7-8,few,NA,TGTGCCAGCAGGCCGGGCAACCTTCGGGGTAATTCACCCCTCCACTTT,CASRPGNLRGNSPLHF
TRBJ2-5,TRBV11-2,NA,NA,TGTGCCAGCAGCCCGGGACCCCTCCGGGGAGAGACCCAGTACTTC,CASSPGPLRGETQYF
TRBJ2-2,TRBV29-1,NA,NA,TGCAGCGTTGCCTTGGGGGTGAACACCGGGGAGCTGTTTTTT,CSVALGVNTGELFF
TRBJ2-2,TRBV6-5,NA,TRBD1,TGTGCCAGCAGTTCCGCCGGGACAGCCACCACCGGGGAGCTGTTTTTT,CASSSAGTATTGELFF
TRBJ1-3,TRBV7-2,few,NA,TGTGCCAGCAGCTTACGACACGCCGGAAACACCATATATTTT,CASSLRHAGNTIYF
TRBJ2-3,TRBV5-1,NA,NA,TGCGCCAGCAATGAGAACCGACGGGGCTGGGACGGTGCAGATACGCAGTATTTT,CASNENRRGWDGADTQYF
TRBJ2-5,TRBV7-2,NA,NA,TGTGCCAGCAGCTCCCGCGCGGGGGCCGAGACCCAGTACTTC,CASSSRAGAETQYF
TRBJ2-5,TRBV5-1,NA,TRBD1,TGCGCCAGCAGCTTGGCCGGTACAGGGGGCCAAGAGACCCAGTACTTC,CASSLAGTGGQETQYF
TRBJ2-5,TRBV27,NA,TRBD1,TGTGCCATCCGACAGGGGGAAGAGACCCAGTACTTC,CAIRQGEETQYF
TRBJ1-6,TRBV10-2,few,NA,TGCGCCAGCAGTGAGAGCACGGGGGGTTCACCCCTCCACTTT,CASSESTGGSPLHF
TRBJ1-3,TRBV7-2,many,NA,TGTGCCAGCAGCTTGGCCAGAAGTTTAAGTAGAAGCTCTGGAAACACCATATATTTT,CASSLARSLSRSSGNTIYF
TRBJ2-1,TRBV18,many,NA,TGTGCCAGCAGTCCTCCAGGAAGCTCCTACAATGAGCAGTTCTTC,CASSPPGSSYNEQFF
TRBJ2-2,TRBV20-1,NA,NA,TGCAGTGCTAGAGTCCAGGGGGGCACCGGGGAGCTGTTTTTT,CSARVQGGTGELFF
TRBJ2-1,TRBV2,NA,TRBD2,TGTGCCAGCAAGCCGGGACTAGCGGTGTACAATGAGCAGTTCTTC,CASKPGLAVYNEQFF
TRBJ2-1,TRBV20-1,NA,TRBD2,TGCAGTGCGAGGGGAGCGGGGAAAAACAATGAGCAGTTCTTC,CSARGAGKNNEQFF
TRBJ1-4,TRBV5-1,NA,NA,TGCGCCAGCAGACCAACAGGAACCAATGAAAAACTGTTTTTT,CASRPTGTNEKLFF
TRBJ2-7,TRBV20-1,few,NA,TGCAGTGCCGAAGGACAAACCAATTCCTACGAGCAGTACTTC,CSAEGQTNSYEQYF
TRBJ1-1,TRBV5-5,many,NA,TGTGCCAGCAGCTTTCCCGGGGGTGGGTACACTGAAGCTTTCTTT,CASSFPGGGYTEAFF
TRBJ2-5,TRBV4-1,few,TRBD2,TGCGCCAGCAGCCAAGATCCCCTAGCGGGGGGCAGGGAGACCCAGTACTTC,CASSQDPLAGGRETQYF
TRBJ2-5,TRBV29-1,few,NA,TGCAGCGTTGATGTGGTAGGGGGATCTCAAGAGACCCAGTACTTC,CSVDVVGGSQETQYF
TRBJ1-2,TRBV2,NA,NA,TGTGCCAGCACTGGGCAGGGATCGGCTGGCTACACTTTC,CASTGQGSAGYTF
TRBJ1-1,TRBV4-2,NA,NA,TGTGCCAGCAGCCCTAGGTTGGGCAAGTTCAACACTGAAGCTTTCTTT,CASSPRLGKFNTEAFF
TRBJ2-3,TRBV7-9,few,NA,TGTGCCAGCAGCTTGGCCATGGGGCGCACAGATACGCAGTATTTT,CASSLAMGRTDTQYF
TRBJ1-1,TRBV3-1,few,NA,TGTGCCAGCAGCCAAGCGGCAGCTGAAGCTTTCTTT,CASSQAAAEAFF
TRBJ1-1,TRBV7-2,many,NA,TGTGCCAGCAGCTTAGGGAAGTTGAACACTGAAGCTTTCTTT,CASSLGKLNTEAFF
TRBJ1-6,TRBV3-1,NA,TRBD1,TGTGCCAGCAGCCGAGGGCCGGGACAGGCAAAGGTGGGCCACTTT,CASSRGPGQAKVGHF
TRBJ1-6,TRBV3-1,NA,NA,TGTGCCAGCAGCCAAGCGGGGCTTACTAATTCACCCCTCCACTTT,CASSQAGLTNSPLHF